The TCR beta chain under discussion was sequenced for a study of shared clonotypes between healthy human individuals (dated by TCRdb to about 2020). For the wider study: Two women and three men aged 18 to 49 years were included in the cohort. Blood TCR repertoires of a handful of healthy adults were deeply sequenced to estimate repertoire size and the extent of clonotype sharing between individuals. For each donor, CD4 naive and CD4 memory were each run on three plates, CD8 naive on two plates, and CD8 memory on one plate. Libraries were prepared and TCR repertoires were sequenced by different laboratories using diverse techniques, in order to increase sequencing depth and limit assay-specific biases. Per donor, leukapheresis produced somewhere between about 0.94 and 8.9 billion PBMCs. Overall study outcomes, separate from this receptor: When a handful of donors were compared, the shared fraction of clonotypes was 5% to 6.5% for naive CD4, approximately 3.5% for naive CD8, 2.3% for memory CD4, and under 0.5% for memory CD8. Even with the large sequencing depth, rarefaction of the sorted-subset datasets indicated that sequencing was incomplete. Only blood was sampled, and tissue TCR repertoires likely differ from those in blood. Because the study included a small number of donors, the genetic and exposure-history diversity represented was limited. Larger estimated clonotype richness was generally found for naive subsets than for memory subsets. Based on pairwise subsampling, the degree of clonotype sharing among donors was expected to be affected by sequencing depth. Higher generation probabilities were observed for clonotypes shared by all four sorted-subset donors than for non-shared clonotypes.

Of note for this clone: The target of this receptor is not known. No base quality information exists; no much larger clone differs at one position.

Using the deep immunoSEQ assay, multiplex PCR amplified TCR CDR3 regions from genomic DNA. Extracted genomic DNA from each cell subset was spread evenly across all wells of several immunoSEQ 96-well plates, with each plate serving as a replicate. For sorted subsets, approximately 190 ng of genomic DNA, equivalent to roughly 30,000 T cell genomes, went into each replicate PCR. Purified libraries were measured with a Qubit 3.0 fluorometer, size-checked on a Bioanalyzer 2100, and measured again with the KAPA Library Quantification kit. A separate single-read 150-cycle Illumina NextSeq 550 flow cell was used to sequence each immunoSEQ 96-well plate. In the original analysis: Because only junctional sequences without quality scores were contained in the immunoSEQ output, filtering matching that applied to full-length reads could not be performed. To assign V/J genes and CDR3, sequences were annotated against IMGT germline references using PyIR, a Python wrapper for IgBLAST v1.9. Reads with weak V/J assignments (E-value above 1e-6), missing CDR3, stop codons, out-of-frame junctions, or ambiguous translated residues were removed. V3J clonotypes were defined by identical inferred V gene, J gene, and CDR3 amino acid sequence. To compute the percentage overlap between repertoires, the number of shared unique clonotypes was divided by the size of the smaller repertoire. Richness of each repertoire was evaluated using RTK rarefaction, the Chao1 estimator, and Recon v2.1 estimates of unobserved clonotypes. OLGA was used to compute generation probabilities for all TCRbeta clonotypes that the gDNA method yielded from four donors. In TCRdb, the immuneACCESS table is reduced to in-frame sequences with V and J assigned. These tables do not hold every clone; where another copy was compared, an unresolved V gene accounts for under half, and the others remain unexplained. The D gene and trimming were derived from the DNA, and the V and J assignments and clone size from that table. This sample gives around 100,000 clones in total; 65% to 75% of them show up just once. The ten top clones hold roughly a quarter of the sample.

Sequences LNHDA (CDR1) and SQIVND (CDR2) are obtained from the germline V gene (reference sequence). V is reduced by 4 bases and J by 0 bases, leaving a spacing of 10 bases between them. Including the terminal cysteine and phenylalanine, the CDR3 comprises 16 residues. Only CDR3 DNA remains: 48 bases, in frame from the first base. The donors were healthy, HIV-negative adults with no recently reported acute infections or vaccinations. Only Caucasian adults living in Nashville, Tennessee, USA were represented among the donors. CD8 memory samples were composed of magnetically selected CD45RO+ cells combined with CCR7-negative CD45RA+ effector memory (TemRA) cells. Blood was obtained by leukapheresis, after which PBMCs were separated by Ficoll-Histopaque density gradient centrifugation and cryopreserved in liquid nitrogen vapor phase. Analytical flow cytometry was used to check the purity and quantity of each magnetically sorted T cell population. Genomic DNA was isolated from every sorted fraction and measured by UV absorbance on a Nanodrop 2000c.

The chain links TRBV19 with TRBJ2-6; TRBD1 is perhaps the D gene, given 6 matching bases. The source is a woman aged 25 to 39 in good health. Input material: memory CD8+ T cells sorted from blood. The sample's cell subset or site label, in plain terms: CD45RO+ cells pooled with CCR7-negative TemRA cells. The DNA sequence is given as TGTGCCAGTAGTACCACAGGGACCTCTGGGGCCAACGTCCTGACTTTC. It encodes CASSTTGTSGANVLTF.